This is a list of T cell receptor beta chains from one sample in a study of blood T cell repertoires in COVID-19. Clones were sequenced by immunoSEQ multiplex PCR, and TCRdb holds only the in-frame ones, with some missing. The table has about 58,000 clones, around nine tenths seen once. The sequenced sample consisted of peripheral blood. The receptors were sampled from a woman aged 55 to 70 with active COVID-19. The CDR3 runs from the conserved cysteine through the conserved F or W. The order of the fields is clone size, D gene, J gene, V gene, CDR3 protein, CDR3 DNA. A D gene is named only where the DNA matches it firmly. Rows may omit the clone size; those that give it use once, few, many or a size class.

abundance: -; d_gene: -; j_gene: TRBJ1-1; v_gene: TRBV7-2; CDR3aa: CASSLLSTRGAEAFF; CDR3nt: TGTGCCAGCAGCTTACTCAGTACGAGAGGCGCTGAAGCTTTCTTT
abundance: -; d_gene: -; j_gene: TRBJ1-2; v_gene: TRBV18; CDR3aa: CASSPRGGDGYTF; CDR3nt: TGTGCCAGCTCACCCCGGGGGGGGGACGGCTACACCTTC
abundance: -; d_gene: -; j_gene: TRBJ1-2; v_gene: TRBV7-9; CDR3aa: CASSLPQEGGYTF; CDR3nt: TGTGCCAGCAGCTTACCCCAGGAGGGTGGCTACACCTTC
abundance: -; d_gene: TRBD2; j_gene: TRBJ2-7; v_gene: TRBV13; CDR3aa: CASSLGRLAGGRAYEQYF; CDR3nt: TGTGCCAGCAGCTTAGGCCGGCTAGCGGGGGGGCGGGCCTACGAGCAGTACTTC
abundance: -; d_gene: -; j_gene: TRBJ2-2; v_gene: TRBV5-5; CDR3aa: CASTEITGELFF; CDR3nt: TGTGCCAGCACCGAGATCACCGGGGAGCTGTTTTTT
abundance: -; d_gene: TRBD1; j_gene: TRBJ2-6; v_gene: TRBV7-9; CDR3aa: CASSTSQGRSSGANVLTF; CDR3nt: TGTGCCAGCAGCACCTCACAGGGGCGGAGCTCTGGGGCCAACGTCCTGACTTTC
abundance: -; d_gene: -; j_gene: TRBJ2-5; v_gene: TRBV19; CDR3aa: CASKERSYQETQYF; CDR3nt: TGTGCCAGTAAGGAGAGATCGTACCAAGAGACCCAGTACTTC
abundance: -; d_gene: -; j_gene: TRBJ2-5; v_gene: TRBV6-6; CDR3aa: CASSYSTRGASETQYF; CDR3nt: TGTGCCAGCAGTTACTCGACCCGGGGGGCCTCAGAGACCCAGTACTTC
abundance: -; d_gene: -; j_gene: TRBJ2-5; v_gene: TRBV13; CDR3aa: CASSVGLEETQYF; CDR3nt: TGTGCCAGCAGCGTGGGACTCGAAGAGACCCAGTACTTC
abundance: -; d_gene: -; j_gene: TRBJ1-2; v_gene: TRBV5-1; CDR3aa: CASKGWDGYTF; CDR3nt: TGCGCCAGCAAGGGGTGGGATGGCTACACCTTC
abundance: -; d_gene: -; j_gene: TRBJ2-3; v_gene: TRBV5-6; CDR3aa: CASSLPSVGGGFSHTQYF; CDR3nt: TGTGCCAGCAGCTTGCCCTCGGTTGGGGGGGGCTTTTCACATACGCAGTATTTT
abundance: -; d_gene: TRBD2; j_gene: TRBJ2-7; v_gene: TRBV2; CDR3aa: CASSELAGGFGYEQYF; CDR3nt: TGTGCCAGCAGTGAACTAGCGGGGGGTTTCGGCTACGAGCAGTACTTC
abundance: -; d_gene: -; j_gene: TRBJ1-2; v_gene: TRBV2; CDR3aa: CASSWAGGTKAGYTF; CDR3nt: TGTGCCAGCTCCTGGGCGGGCGGAACCAAAGCTGGCTACACCTTC
abundance: -; d_gene: -; j_gene: TRBJ2-2; v_gene: TRBV5-8; CDR3aa: CASSPVLAGELFF; CDR3nt: TGTGCCAGCAGCCCAGTGTTAGCTGGGGAGCTGTTTTTT
abundance: -; d_gene: -; j_gene: TRBJ1-1; v_gene: TRBV30; CDR3aa: CAWSVTANTEAFF; CDR3nt: TGTGCCTGGAGTGTAACAGCGAACACTGAAGCTTTCTTT
abundance: -; d_gene: TRBD1; j_gene: TRBJ1-1; v_gene: TRBV19; CDR3aa: CASSMATGGREAFF; CDR3nt: TGTGCCAGTAGTATGGCTACAGGGGGCAGGGAAGCTTTCTTT
abundance: -; d_gene: -; j_gene: TRBJ1-2; v_gene: TRBV12-5; CDR3aa: CASGLGVGGGYTF; CDR3nt: TGTGCTAGTGGTTTGGGGGTAGGCGGTGGCTACACCTTC
abundance: -; d_gene: TRBD2; j_gene: TRBJ2-2; v_gene: TRBV5-6; CDR3aa: CASSLAGVSNTGELFF; CDR3nt: TGTGCCAGCAGCCTCGCGGGGGTATCGAACACCGGGGAGCTGTTTTTT
abundance: -; d_gene: -; j_gene: TRBJ2-1; v_gene: TRBV5-5; CDR3aa: CASSLVPPRGMYNEQFF; CDR3nt: TGTGCCAGCAGCTTGGTTCCCCCCCGGGGAATGTACAATGAGCAGTTCTTC
abundance: -; d_gene: TRBD1; j_gene: TRBJ1-5; v_gene: TRBV19; CDR3aa: CASSTNIQGGNQPQHF; CDR3nt: TGTGCCAGTAGTACTAACATACAGGGGGGCAATCAGCCCCAGCATTTT
abundance: once; d_gene: TRBD1; j_gene: TRBJ2-3; v_gene: TRBV4-2; CDR3aa: CASSPGMTGDGTDTQYF; CDR3nt: TGTGCCAGCAGCCCAGGAATGACAGGGGATGGCACAGATACGCAGTATTTT
abundance: -; d_gene: -; j_gene: TRBJ1-6; v_gene: TRBV11-2; CDR3aa: CASSRLLGTRDNSPLHF; CDR3nt: TGTGCCAGCAGCCGACTGCTGGGGACTCGGGATAATTCACCCCTCCACTTT
abundance: -; d_gene: TRBD2; j_gene: TRBJ2-5; v_gene: TRBV6-4; CDR3aa: CASSEVAGVGETQYF; CDR3nt: TGTGCCAGCAGTGAAGTAGCGGGGGTCGGGGAGACCCAGTACTTC
abundance: -; d_gene: -; j_gene: TRBJ2-7; v_gene: TRBV7-8; CDR3aa: CASSQLYEQYF; CDR3nt: TGTGCCAGCAGCCAGCTGTACGAGCAGTACTTC
abundance: once; d_gene: TRBD2; j_gene: TRBJ2-7; v_gene: TRBV5-1; CDR3aa: CASSSPSAGRWSEQYF; CDR3nt: TGCGCCAGCAGCTCCCCCTCAGCGGGACGATGGAGCGAGCAGTACTTC
abundance: few; d_gene: TRBD2; j_gene: TRBJ2-2; v_gene: TRBV4-3; CDR3aa: CASSQDWLAGGNTGELFF; CDR3nt: TGCGCCAGCAGCCAAGATTGGCTAGCGGGGGGCAACACCGGGGAGCTGTTTTTT
abundance: -; d_gene: TRBD1; j_gene: TRBJ2-7; v_gene: TRBV29-1; CDR3aa: CSVGYGQGGSEQYF; CDR3nt: TGCAGCGTTGGATATGGACAGGGGGGTAGCGAGCAGTACTTC
abundance: few; d_gene: -; j_gene: TRBJ1-2; v_gene: TRBV7-9; CDR3aa: CASSLGGFYGYTF; CDR3nt: TGTGCCAGCAGCTTAGGGGGCTTCTATGGCTACACCTTC
abundance: once; d_gene: TRBD1; j_gene: TRBJ2-2; v_gene: TRBV24-1; CDR3aa: CATSDAGTGNTGELFF; CDR3nt: TGTGCCACCAGTGACGCCGGGACAGGCAACACCGGGGAGCTGTTTTTT
abundance: -; d_gene: -; j_gene: TRBJ2-2; v_gene: TRBV7-3; CDR3aa: CASSVLVNTGELFF; CDR3nt: TGTGCCAGCAGCGTACTGGTGAACACCGGGGAGCTGTTTTTT
abundance: -; d_gene: -; j_gene: TRBJ2-3; v_gene: TRBV12-1; CDR3aa: CATLKPLDGGRTDTQYF; CDR3nt: TGTGCCACCCTTAAACCCCTCGACGGCGGTCGCACAGATACGCAGTATTTT
abundance: -; d_gene: -; j_gene: TRBJ1-2; v_gene: TRBV29-1; CDR3aa: CSVEGRRAGSRNYGYTF; CDR3nt: TGCAGCGTTGAAGGTAGGAGGGCAGGCTCACGGAACTATGGCTACACCTTC
abundance: -; d_gene: -; j_gene: TRBJ2-1; v_gene: TRBV7-2; CDR3aa: CASSPPRWTAKNEQFF; CDR3nt: TGTGCCAGCAGCCCCCCCCGGTGGACAGCAAAAAATGAGCAGTTCTTC
abundance: -; d_gene: -; j_gene: TRBJ1-2; v_gene: TRBV6-6; CDR3aa: CASSPPQPASGYTF; CDR3nt: TGTGCCAGCAGCCCGCCCCAACCAGCGAGTGGCTACACCTTC
abundance: -; d_gene: -; j_gene: TRBJ1-6; v_gene: TRBV25-1; CDR3aa: CASRTQGFGSPLHF; CDR3nt: TGTGCCAGCAGAACCCAGGGGTTCGGTTCACCCCTCCACTTT
abundance: few; d_gene: -; j_gene: TRBJ1-5; v_gene: TRBV20-1; CDR3aa: CSASKGANQPQHF; CDR3nt: TGCAGTGCTAGTAAAGGAGCAAATCAGCCCCAGCATTTT
abundance: -; d_gene: TRBD2; j_gene: TRBJ2-5; v_gene: TRBV7-2; CDR3aa: CASSSRLAGGRETQYF; CDR3nt: TGTGCCAGCAGCTCCAGACTAGCGGGGGGCCGGGAGACCCAGTACTTC
abundance: once; d_gene: -; j_gene: TRBJ2-5; v_gene: TRBV27; CDR3aa: CASRRGQETQYF; CDR3nt: TGTGCCAGCAGAAGGGGGCAAGAGACCCAGTACTTC
abundance: few; d_gene: TRBD1; j_gene: TRBJ1-2; v_gene: TRBV19; CDR3aa: CASRRGGQGSNYGYTF; CDR3nt: TGTGCCAGTAGGAGAGGGGGACAGGGTTCCAACTATGGCTACACCTTC
abundance: -; d_gene: -; j_gene: TRBJ1-4; v_gene: TRBV7-9; CDR3aa: CASSLRDTQNEKLFF; CDR3nt: TGTGCCAGCAGCTTACGGGACACACAAAATGAAAAACTGTTTTTT
abundance: -; d_gene: TRBD2; j_gene: TRBJ2-4; v_gene: TRBV5-4; CDR3aa: CASSPVGGIKNIQYF; CDR3nt: TGTGCCAGCAGTCCCGTGGGAGGGATCAAAAACATTCAGTACTTC
abundance: -; d_gene: -; j_gene: TRBJ2-2; v_gene: TRBV5-4; CDR3aa: CASIARGGGTNTGELFF; CDR3nt: TGTGCCAGCATCGCACGGGGCGGGGGCACGAACACCGGGGAGCTGTTTTTT
abundance: -; d_gene: -; j_gene: TRBJ2-2; v_gene: TRBV7-6; CDR3aa: CASSLDGQAANTGELFF; CDR3nt: TGTGCCAGCAGCTTAGATGGTCAGGCCGCGAACACCGGGGAGCTGTTTTTT
abundance: -; d_gene: -; j_gene: TRBJ2-5; v_gene: TRBV5-5; CDR3aa: CASSLVEIQETQYF; CDR3nt: TGTGCCAGCAGCTTGGTAGAAATCCAAGAGACCCAGTACTTC
abundance: once; d_gene: -; j_gene: TRBJ2-3; v_gene: TRBV6-2/TRBV6-3; CDR3aa: CASSTPGAGADTQYF; CDR3nt: TGTGCCAGCAGTACCCCGGGGGCGGGGGCAGATACGCAGTATTTT
abundance: -; d_gene: TRBD2; j_gene: TRBJ2-7; v_gene: TRBV5-1; CDR3aa: CASRGGLAETYEQYF; CDR3nt: TGCGCCAGCAGGGGCGGACTAGCGGAAACCTACGAGCAGTACTTC
abundance: -; d_gene: -; j_gene: TRBJ2-2; v_gene: TRBV7-3; CDR3aa: CASSLGRGIGELFF; CDR3nt: TGTGCCAGCAGCTTGGGGAGAGGAATCGGGGAGCTGTTTTTT
abundance: -; d_gene: TRBD1; j_gene: TRBJ2-1; v_gene: TRBV5-4; CDR3aa: CASSFAGGNYNEQFF; CDR3nt: TGTGCCAGCAGCTTCGCAGGGGGCAACTACAATGAGCAGTTCTTC
abundance: few; d_gene: -; j_gene: TRBJ1-1; v_gene: TRBV18; CDR3aa: CASSPVRGNTEAFF; CDR3nt: TGTGCCAGCTCACCAGTCAGGGGGAACACTGAAGCTTTCTTT
abundance: -; d_gene: TRBD1; j_gene: TRBJ1-1; v_gene: TRBV5-1; CDR3aa: CASRTGRMEAFF; CDR3nt: TGCGCCAGCCGGACAGGCCGAATGGAAGCTTTCTTT
abundance: -; d_gene: TRBD2; j_gene: TRBJ2-5; v_gene: TRBV10-2; CDR3aa: CASRGDGRVQETQYF; CDR3nt: TGCGCCAGCCGGGGGGACGGGCGCGTCCAAGAGACCCAGTACTTC
abundance: -; d_gene: TRBD1; j_gene: TRBJ1-6; v_gene: TRBV2; CDR3aa: CASSTGTGNSPLHF; CDR3nt: TGTGCCAGCAGCACCGGGACAGGCAATTCACCCCTCCACTTT
abundance: -; d_gene: -; j_gene: TRBJ1-6; v_gene: TRBV10-3; CDR3aa: CAISEPLGAGSPLHF; CDR3nt: TGTGCCATCAGTGAACCCTTAGGGGCAGGGTCACCCCTCCACTTT
abundance: -; d_gene: TRBD2; j_gene: TRBJ2-2; v_gene: TRBV3-1/TRBV3-2; CDR3aa: CASSPRGSGGTGELFF; CDR3nt: TGTGCCAGCAGCCCCCGGGGCAGCGGGGGCACCGGGGAGCTGTTTTTT
abundance: -; d_gene: TRBD1; j_gene: TRBJ1-1; v_gene: TRBV6-5; CDR3aa: CASSPLGQGGTEAFF; CDR3nt: TGTGCCAGCAGTCCTCTCGGACAGGGCGGCACTGAAGCTTTCTTT